This T cell receptor beta chain was found in a study of tumor-infiltrating lymphocytes in primary liver carcinoma. Broader study findings: In tumor-adjacent and tumor-blood pairs, overlap was lower than in tumor region pairs.

A constant-region primer served to make TCR beta cDNA from approximately 490 ng total RNA. Researchers made the TCR beta libraries by running three nested multiplex PCR rounds with slightly modified ARM-PCR. The first two PCR rounds used TRBV1-TRBV30 primers with a Cbeta primer, around 10 cycles each. Each CDR3 protein gets one entry after TCRdb re-called the multiplex PCR reads with MiXCR. The sample shows 300,000 to 350,000 distinct CDR3 sequences, roughly two thirds of them seen only once. With respect to this clonotype: The target antigen is unknown. A junction boundary mismatches the germline segment, possibly from a read error.

Germline lookup yields CDR1 SGHAT and CDR2 FQNNGV. The CDR3 length is 13 residues. They got blood RNA out of unsorted whole blood and also pulled out germline DNA. The rearrangement links TRBV11-2 to TRBJ2-1; D remains unclear. This receptor was obtained from a man aged 35-49 years with primary liver carcinoma and hepatitis B virus infection. The sequenced material came from peripheral blood. The CDR3 coding sequence is TGTGCCAGCAGCTTAGACCGGCTGAATGACCAGTTCTTC. Protein sequence: CASSLDRLNDQFF.